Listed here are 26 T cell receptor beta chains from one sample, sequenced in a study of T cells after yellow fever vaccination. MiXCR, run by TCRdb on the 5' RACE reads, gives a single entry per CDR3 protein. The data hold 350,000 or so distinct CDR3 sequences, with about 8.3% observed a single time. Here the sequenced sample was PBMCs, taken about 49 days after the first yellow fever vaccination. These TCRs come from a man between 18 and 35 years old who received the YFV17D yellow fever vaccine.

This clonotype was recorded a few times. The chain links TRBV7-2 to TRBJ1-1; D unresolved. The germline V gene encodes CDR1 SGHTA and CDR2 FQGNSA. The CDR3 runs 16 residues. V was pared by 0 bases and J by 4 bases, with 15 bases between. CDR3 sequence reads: CASSLALTGRGTEAFF. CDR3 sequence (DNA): TGTGCCAGCAGCTTAGCGCTAACTGGTCGCGGCACTGAAGCTTTCTTT.

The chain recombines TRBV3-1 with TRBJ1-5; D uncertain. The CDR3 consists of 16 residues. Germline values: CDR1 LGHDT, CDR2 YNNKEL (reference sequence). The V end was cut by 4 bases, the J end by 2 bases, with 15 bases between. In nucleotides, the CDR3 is TGTGCCAGCAGCCCCCGCCATGCAGGCGGCAATCAGCCCCAGCATTTT. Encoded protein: CASSPRHAGGNQPQHF. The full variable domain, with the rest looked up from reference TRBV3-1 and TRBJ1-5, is DTAVSQTPKYLVTQMGNDKSIKCEQNLGHDTMYWYKQDSKKFLKIMFSYNNKELIINETVPNRFSPKSPDKAHLNLHINSLELGDSAVYFCASSPRHAGGNQPQHFGDGTRLSIL.

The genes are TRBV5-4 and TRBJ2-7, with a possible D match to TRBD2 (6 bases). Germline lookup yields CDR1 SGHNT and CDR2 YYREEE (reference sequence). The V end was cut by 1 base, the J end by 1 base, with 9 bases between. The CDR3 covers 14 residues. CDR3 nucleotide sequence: TGTGCCAGCAGCTTGATTGGGGGGTCCTACGAGCAGTACTTC. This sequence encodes CASSLIGGSYEQYF.

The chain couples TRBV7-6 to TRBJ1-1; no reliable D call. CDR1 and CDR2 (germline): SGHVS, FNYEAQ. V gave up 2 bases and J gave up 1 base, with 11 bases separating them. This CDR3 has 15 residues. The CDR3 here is CASSLFPGTNTEAFF. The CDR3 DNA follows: TGTGCCAGCAGCTTATTCCCAGGTACGAACACTGAAGCTTTCTTT.

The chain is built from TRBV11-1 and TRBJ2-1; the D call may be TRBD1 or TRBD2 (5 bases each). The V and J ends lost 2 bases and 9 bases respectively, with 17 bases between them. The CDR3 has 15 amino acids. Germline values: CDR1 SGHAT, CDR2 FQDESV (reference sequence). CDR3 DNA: TGTGCCAGCAGCTTACGGGCGGGTTCCCAGGGTGAGCAGTTCTTC. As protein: CASSLRAGSQGEQFF.

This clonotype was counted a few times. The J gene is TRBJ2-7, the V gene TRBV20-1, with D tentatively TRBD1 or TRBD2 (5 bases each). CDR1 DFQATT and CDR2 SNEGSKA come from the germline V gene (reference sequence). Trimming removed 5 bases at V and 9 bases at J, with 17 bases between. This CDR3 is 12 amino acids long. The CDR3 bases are TGCAGTGCTTCCACCGGGACCTCTATGCAGTACTTC. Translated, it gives CSASTGTSMQYF.

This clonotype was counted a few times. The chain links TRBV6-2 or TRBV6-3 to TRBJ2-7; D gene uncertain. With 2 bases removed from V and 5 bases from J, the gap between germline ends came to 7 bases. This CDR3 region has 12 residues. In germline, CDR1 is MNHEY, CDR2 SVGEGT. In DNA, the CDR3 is TGTGCCAGCAGTTACGGTCAGAACGAGCAGTACGTC. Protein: CASSYGQNEQYV.

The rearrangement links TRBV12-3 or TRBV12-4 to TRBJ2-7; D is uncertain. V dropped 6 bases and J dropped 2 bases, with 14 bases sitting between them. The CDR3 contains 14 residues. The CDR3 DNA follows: TGTGCCAGCAGCTTGGGGTTGGGGACCTACGAGCAGTACTTC. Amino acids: CASSLGLGTYEQYF.

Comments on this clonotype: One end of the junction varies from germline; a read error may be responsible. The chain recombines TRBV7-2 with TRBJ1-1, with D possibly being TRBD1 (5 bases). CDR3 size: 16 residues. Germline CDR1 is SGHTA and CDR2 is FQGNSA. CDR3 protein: CPSSQSGAGMNTEAFF. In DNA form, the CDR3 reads TGTCCCAGCAGCCAATCCGGGGCAGGGATGAACACTGAAGCTTTCTTT.

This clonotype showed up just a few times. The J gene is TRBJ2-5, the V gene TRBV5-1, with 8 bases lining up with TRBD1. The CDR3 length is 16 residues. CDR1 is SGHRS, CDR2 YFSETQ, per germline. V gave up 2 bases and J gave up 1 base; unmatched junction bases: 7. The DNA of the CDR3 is TGCGCCAGCAGCTTCAGACAGGGGAGTGCCCAAGAGACCCAGTACTTC. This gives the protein CASSFRQGSAQETQYF.

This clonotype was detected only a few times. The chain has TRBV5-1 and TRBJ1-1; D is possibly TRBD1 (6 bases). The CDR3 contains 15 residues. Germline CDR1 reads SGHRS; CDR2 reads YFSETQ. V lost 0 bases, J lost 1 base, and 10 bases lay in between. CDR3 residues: CASSLEAGANTEAFF. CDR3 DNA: TGCGCCAGCAGCTTGGAAGCAGGGGCGAACACTGAAGCTTTCTTT.

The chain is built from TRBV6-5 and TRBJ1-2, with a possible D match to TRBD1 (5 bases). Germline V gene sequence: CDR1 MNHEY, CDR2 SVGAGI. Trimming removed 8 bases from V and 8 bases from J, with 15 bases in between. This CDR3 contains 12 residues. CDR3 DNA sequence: TGTGCCAGCTGGGGCCGCCTCTCCGGCTACACCTTC. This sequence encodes CASWGRLSGYTF.

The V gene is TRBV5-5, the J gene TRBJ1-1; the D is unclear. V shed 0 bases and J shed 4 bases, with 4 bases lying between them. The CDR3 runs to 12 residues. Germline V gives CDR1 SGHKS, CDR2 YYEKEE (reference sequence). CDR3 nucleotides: TGTGCCAGCAGCTTGGAGGTCACTGAAGCTTTCTTT. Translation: CASSLEVTEAFF.

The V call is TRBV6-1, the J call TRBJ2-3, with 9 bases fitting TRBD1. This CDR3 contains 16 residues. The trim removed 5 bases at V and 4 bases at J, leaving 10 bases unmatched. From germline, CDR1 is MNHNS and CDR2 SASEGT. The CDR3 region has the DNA TGTGCCAGCAGTCTCACCGGGACAGGGTCAGCAGATACGCAGTATTTT. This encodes CASSLTGTGSADTQYF.

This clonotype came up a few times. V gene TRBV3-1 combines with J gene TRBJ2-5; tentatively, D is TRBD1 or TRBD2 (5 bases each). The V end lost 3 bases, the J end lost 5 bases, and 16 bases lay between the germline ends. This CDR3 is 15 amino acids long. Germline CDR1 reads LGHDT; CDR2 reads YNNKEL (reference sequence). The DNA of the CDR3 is TGTGCCAGCAGCCAGAGGGACCTACGCGGGGAGACCCAGTACTTC. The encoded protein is CASSQRDLRGETQYF.

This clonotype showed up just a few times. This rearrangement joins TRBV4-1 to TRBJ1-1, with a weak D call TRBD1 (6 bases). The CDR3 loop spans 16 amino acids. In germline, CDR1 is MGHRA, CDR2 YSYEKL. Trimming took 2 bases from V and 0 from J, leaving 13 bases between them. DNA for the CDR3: TGCGCCAGCAGCCAACCTGGACAGCGTATGAACACTGAAGCTTTCTTT. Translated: CASSQPGQRMNTEAFF.

In nucleotides, the CDR3 is TGTGCCATCGCCCCCTCGACGGGTGCCTATGGCTACACCTTC. It encodes CAIAPSTGAYGYTF. The chain carries TRBV10-3 and TRBJ1-2; unclear D gene. V dropped 8 bases and J dropped 4 bases, with 17 bases sitting between them. This CDR3 spans 14 amino acids. The V gene's germline CDR1 is ENHRY and CDR2 SYGVKD.

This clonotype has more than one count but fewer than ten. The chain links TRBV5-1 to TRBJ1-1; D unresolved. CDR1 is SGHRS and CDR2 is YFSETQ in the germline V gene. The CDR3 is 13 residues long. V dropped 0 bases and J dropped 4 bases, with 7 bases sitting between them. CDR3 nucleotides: TGCGCCAGCAGCTTGGCGGAGAGCACTGAAGCTTTCTTT. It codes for CASSLAESTEAFF.

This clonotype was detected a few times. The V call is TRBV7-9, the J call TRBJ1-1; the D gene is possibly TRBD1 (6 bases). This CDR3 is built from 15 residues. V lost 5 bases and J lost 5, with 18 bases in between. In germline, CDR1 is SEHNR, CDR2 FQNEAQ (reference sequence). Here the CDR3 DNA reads TGTGCCAGCAGCCAGGGGCCAGGGCAGAGGACTGAAGCTTTCTTT. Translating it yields CASSQGPGQRTEAFF.

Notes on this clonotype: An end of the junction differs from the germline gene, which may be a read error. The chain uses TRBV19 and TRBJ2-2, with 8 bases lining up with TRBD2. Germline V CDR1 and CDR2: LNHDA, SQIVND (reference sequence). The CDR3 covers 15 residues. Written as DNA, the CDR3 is TGTGCCAGTAACCACTGGCGGGGGGACACCGGGGAGCAGTTTTTT. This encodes CASNHWRGDTGEQFF.

CDR3 nucleotide sequence: TGCAGTGCTAGAGATGGGTACAGTAAAAATCAGCCCCAGCATTTT. As protein: CSARDGYSKNQPQHF. The chain has TRBV20-1 and TRBJ1-5; D not certain. The CDR3 totals 15 residues. V dropped 0 bases and J dropped 4 bases, with 13 bases sitting between them. Germline V CDR1 and CDR2: DFQATT, SNEGSKA (reference sequence).

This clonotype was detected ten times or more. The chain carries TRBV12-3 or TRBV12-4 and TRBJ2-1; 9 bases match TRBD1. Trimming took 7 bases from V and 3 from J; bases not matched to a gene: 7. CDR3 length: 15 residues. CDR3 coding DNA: TGTGCCAGCACCGGGTTGGACAGGGGCTACAATGAGCAGTTCTTC. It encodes CASTGLDRGYNEQFF.

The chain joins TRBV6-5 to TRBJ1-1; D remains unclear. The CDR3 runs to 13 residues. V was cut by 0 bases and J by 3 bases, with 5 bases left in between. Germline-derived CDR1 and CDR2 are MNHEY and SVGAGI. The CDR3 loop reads CASSYSEYTEAFF. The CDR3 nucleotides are TGTGCCAGCAGTTACTCTGAGTACACTGAAGCTTTCTTT.

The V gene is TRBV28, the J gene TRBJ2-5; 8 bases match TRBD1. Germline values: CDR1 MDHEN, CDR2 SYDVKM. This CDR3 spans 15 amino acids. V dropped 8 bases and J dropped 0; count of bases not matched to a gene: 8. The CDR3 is CASSSLGQDQETQYF. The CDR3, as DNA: TGTGCCAGCTCTTCTTTGGGACAGGACCAAGAGACCCAGTACTTC.

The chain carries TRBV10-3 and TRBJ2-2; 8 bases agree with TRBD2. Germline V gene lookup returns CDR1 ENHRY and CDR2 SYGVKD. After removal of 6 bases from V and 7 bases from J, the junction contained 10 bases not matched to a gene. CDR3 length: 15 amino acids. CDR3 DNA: TGTGCCATCAGCGAAACTAGCGGTGATGGCGGGGAGCTGTTTTTT. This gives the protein CAISETSGDGGELFF.

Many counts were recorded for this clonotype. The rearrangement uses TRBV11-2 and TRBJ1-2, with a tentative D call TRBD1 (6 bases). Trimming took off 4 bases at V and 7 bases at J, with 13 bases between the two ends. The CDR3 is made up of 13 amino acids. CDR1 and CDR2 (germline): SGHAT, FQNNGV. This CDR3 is CASSSGTGSGYTF. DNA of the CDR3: TGTGCCAGCAGCTCCGGAACAGGGTCTGGCTACACCTTC.